What follows are 10 T cell receptor beta chains derived from one specimen sequenced in a study of PD-1 blockade in classical Hodgkin lymphoma. The table came from immunoSEQ multiplex PCR; TCRdb's copy has only in-frame clones and leaves some out. The sample holds some 90,000 clones, over 90% seen once. All the patients suffered relapse after autologous stem cell transplantation, and brentuximab vedotin exposure differed. Specimen: peripheral blood mononuclear cells (PBMCs), collected before the second cycle of nivolumab. Receptors originate from a human donor with classical Hodgkin lymphoma.

This clone occurred once. V is TRBV19 and J is TRBJ1-2, with no clear D. This CDR3 region has 11 residues. CDR1 and CDR2 (germline): LNHDA, SQIVND (reference sequence). Trimming took 8 bases from V and 5 from J, leaving 9 bases between them. The CDR3 sequence: CASGGGYGYTF. For the CDR3, the DNA is TGTGCCAGTGGAGGAGGATATGGCTACACCTTC.

This clone has only one observation. The genes are TRBV5-1 and TRBJ1-2; the D gene is possibly TRBD1 (5 bases). Trimming took off 3 bases at V and 5 bases at J, with 17 bases between the two ends. Germline V gene sequence: CDR1 SGHRS, CDR2 YFSETQ. The CDR3 totals 15 residues. In nucleotides, the CDR3 is TGCGCCAGCAGCTCAAATGGGGCGGTCTATTATGGCTACACCTTC. Its translation: CASSSNGAVYYGYTF. Full variable domain (remainder filled in from reference TRBV5-1 and TRBJ1-2): KAGVTQTPRYLIKTRGQQVTLSCSPISGHRSVSWYQQTPGQGLQFLFEYFSETQRNKGNFPGRFSGRQFSNSRSEMNVSTLELGDSALYLCASSSNGAVYYGYTFGSGTRLTVV.

J is TRBJ1-2 and V is TRBV28; the D gene is possibly TRBD1 (6 bases). V shed 6 bases and J shed 4 bases, with 12 bases lying between them. Germline lookup yields CDR1 MDHEN and CDR2 SYDVKM. The CDR3 loop spans 13 amino acids. CDR3 in amino acids: CASRRTDAYGYTF. The CDR3 region has the DNA TGTGCCAGCAGGCGGACAGACGCCTATGGCTACACCTTC.

CDR3 loop: CASSLGLNNEKLFF. CDR3 coding DNA: TGTGCCAGCAGCTTGGGCTTGAATAATGAAAAACTGTTTTTT. The gene calls are TRBV5-4 and TRBJ1-4; D is undetermined. The CDR3 covers 14 residues. V lost 0 bases and J 4 bases, leaving 7 bases between the germline ends. The germline V gene has CDR1 SGHNT and CDR2 YYREEE (reference sequence).

This chain links TRBV10-1 with TRBJ2-4; unclear D gene. This CDR3 is 12 amino acids long. V shed 8 bases and J shed 0 bases, with 5 bases lying between them. Germline V gene sequence: CDR1 WNHNN, CDR2 SYGVQD (reference sequence). CDR3 nucleotide sequence: TGCGCCAGCGTCTTAGCCAAAAACATTCAGTACTTC. Protein: CASVLAKNIQYF.

This chain uses TRBV13 with TRBJ2-5; D unresolved. V lost 5 bases and J lost 3, with 10 bases in between. CDR1 is PRHDT, CDR2 FYEKMQ, per germline (reference sequence). The CDR3 runs to 13 residues. For the CDR3, the DNA is TGTGCCAGCAGCCCTTACACCAAAGAGACCCAGTACTTC. Translated: CASSPYTKETQYF.

This clone was recorded once. The J gene is TRBJ1-5, the V gene TRBV27; D perhaps matches TRBD1 (6 bases). The CDR3 is 15 amino acids. CDR1 is MNHEY and CDR2 is SMNVEV in the germline V gene (reference sequence). Trimming left V 5 bases short and J 0 bases short, with 11 bases between. CDR3 bases: TGTGCCAGCAGTCCGGGACACTATAGCAATCAGCCCCAGCATTTT. Protein product: CASSPGHYSNQPQHF.

The V and J genes are TRBV5-6 and TRBJ1-2, with 9 bases fitting TRBD1. From germline, CDR1 is SGHDT and CDR2 YYEEEE. V shed 4 bases, J shed 4 bases, and the junction held 14 bases outside the gene matches. CDR3 length equals 17 residues. The CDR3 is CASSPLNNRGLSYGYTF. The CDR3, as DNA: TGTGCCAGCAGCCCTTTAAATAACAGGGGGCTTAGCTATGGCTACACCTTC.

As concerns this clone: At one of its ends the junction is not consistent with the germline gene, which may arise from a read error. V usage is TRBV7-2 and J usage is TRBJ2-7; possibly TRBD1 for D (5 bases). Germline values: CDR1 SGHTA, CDR2 FQGNSA. The CDR3 runs to 13 residues. CDR3 loop: CASSPNQATGRDF. The CDR3 DNA reads as TGTGCCAGCAGCCCGAACCAAGCAACAGGCCGGGACTTC.

This rearrangement joins TRBV7-9 to TRBJ2-2; TRBD2 agrees at 9 bases. V lost 3 bases, J lost 1 base, and 6 bases stayed unmatched. CDR3 length: 17 amino acids. Germline CDR1 is SEHNR and CDR2 is FQNEAQ (reference sequence). CDR3 amino acids: CASSFSNSGRNTGELFF. The CDR3 nucleotides read TGTGCCAGCAGCTTCTCGAATAGCGGGAGGAACACCGGGGAGCTGTTTTTT.